Each of the 15 T cell receptor beta chains below was sequenced from the same sample in a study of blood T cell repertoires in COVID-19. TCRdb's copy holds only in-frame clones and misses some; the assay was immunoSEQ multiplex PCR. The data hold roughly 62,000 clones, with roughly 83% observed a single time. Specimen: peripheral blood. The source is a man aged 25-45 years with COVID-19, enrolled during active disease.

As to this clone: Compared with germline, one end of the junction differs, possibly owing to a read error. The V and J genes are TRBV28 and TRBJ2-7; possible D gene TRBD2, 5 bases. Germline CDR1 MDHEN, CDR2 SYDVKM. This CDR3 spans 11 amino acids. CDR3 protein: CASSLARGMNF. The CDR3 DNA follows: TGTGCCAGCAGTTTAGCACGGGGTATGAACTTC.

The V and J genes are TRBV28 and TRBJ2-2; a weak D match, TRBD1 (6 bases). Between the trimmed V and J ends, which lost 7 bases and 5 bases, there was a span of 38 bases. The CDR3 is 22 residues long. Germline CDR1 MDHEN, CDR2 SYDVKM. Here the CDR3 reads CASINLGLRLTGPGYGTGELFF. CDR3 nucleotide sequence: TGTGCCAGCATCAATTTAGGGCTCAGGTTGACAGGCCCCGGGTATGGGACCGGGGAGCTGTTTTTT.

The chain employs TRBV7-2 and TRBJ1-2; 8 positions agree with TRBD1. CDR1 SGHTA and CDR2 FQGNSA come from the germline V gene. V was pared by 4 bases and J by 4 bases, with 5 bases of the junction left unmatched. CDR3 length equals 14 residues. The CDR3 reads CASSSGQGFYGYTF. DNA for the CDR3: TGTGCCAGCAGCTCTGGACAGGGTTTCTATGGCTACACCTTC.

The J gene is TRBJ1-5, the V gene TRBV19, with unresolved D. The CDR3 has 14 amino acids. Germline V gene lookup returns CDR1 LNHDA and CDR2 SQIVND (reference sequence). Trimming removed 3 bases from V and 3 bases from J, with 9 bases in between. CDR3 sequence (DNA): TGTGCCAGTAGTATGGAGGGCTCCAATCAGCCCCAGCATTTT. It specifies CASSMEGSNQPQHF.

This clone appeared a few times. The DNA for the CDR3 is TGTGCCAGCTCATCCAGCCAGGGGGCTTACAATGAGCAGTTCTTC. Translated: CASSSSQGAYNEQFF. V is TRBV18 and J is TRBJ2-1, with 8 positions matching TRBD1. With V trimmed by 5 bases and J by 4 bases, 7 bases remained unmatched. The germline CDR1 and CDR2 sequences are KGHSH and LQKENI. The CDR3 runs to 15 residues.

This clone was observed a single time. The V gene is TRBV5-1, the J gene TRBJ1-2, with D hard to call. Germline CDR1 reads SGHRS; CDR2 reads YFSETQ. The length of the CDR3 is 15 residues. Trimming removed 1 base at V and 1 base at J, with 11 bases between. CDR3 sequence reads: CASSLTGVVNYGYTF. The CDR3 DNA follows: TGCGCCAGCAGCTTGACCGGGGTTGTTAACTATGGCTACACCTTC.

The gene calls are TRBV4-2 and TRBJ1-1; D unresolved. This CDR3 has 14 amino acids. V was clipped by 4 bases and J by 3 bases, with 12 bases between them. Germline V lookup: CDR1 LGHNA, CDR2 YNFKEQ. For the CDR3, the DNA is TGTGCCAGCAGCCCCGCGGCCCGGGACACTGAAGCTTTCTTT. Its protein product is CASSPAARDTEAFF.

This sequence joins TRBV6-6 and TRBJ1-4; D remains unclear. Trimming shortened V by 2 bases and J by 4 bases, and 11 bases separated the two germline ends. CDR3 length: 15 amino acids. CDR1 MNHNY and CDR2 SVGAGI come from the germline V gene (reference sequence). In DNA, the CDR3 is TGTGCCAGCAGTTACGAACCTACTTTTAATGAAAAACTGTTTTTT. Translation: CASSYEPTFNEKLFF.

CDR3 protein: CASSLMDRGRSYEQYF. In DNA form, the CDR3 reads TGTGCCAGCAGTTTAATGGACAGGGGCCGGTCCTACGAGCAGTACTTC. J is TRBJ2-7 and V is TRBV28, with TRBD1 identical over 9 bases. With V trimmed by 2 bases and J by 1 base, 6 bases remained unmatched. This CDR3 is built from 16 residues. In germline, CDR1 is MDHEN, CDR2 SYDVKM.

The chain links TRBV7-2 to TRBJ1-6, with a weak D call TRBD1 (6 bases). The V end was cut by 5 bases, the J end by 10 bases, with 18 bases between. This CDR3 has 15 amino acids. CDR1 and CDR2 (germline): SGHTA, FQGNSA. The CDR3 sequence: CASSANPDRSSPLHF. CDR3 DNA sequence: TGTGCCAGCAGCGCCAATCCCGACAGGAGCTCACCCCTCCACTTT.

This sequence joins TRBV4-1 and TRBJ1-4; possibly TRBD1 for D (5 bases). CDR1 is MGHRA, CDR2 YSYEKL, per germline. The CDR3 contains 14 residues. The V gene lost 1 base and the J gene lost 10 bases, with 13 bases spanning the gap. CDR3 DNA sequence: TGCGCCAGCAGCCAAGGTATTCAGGGAGGAAAACTGTTTTTT. Protein sequence: CASSQGIQGGKLFF.

The rearrangement joins TRBV6-2 or TRBV6-3 to TRBJ1-6, with 9 bases matching TRBD1. V lost 4 bases, J lost 5 bases, and 0 bases stayed unmatched. The CDR3 has 14 residues. CDR1 is MNHEY and CDR2 is SVGEGT in the germline V gene. The CDR3 sequence is CASSWTGDNSPLHF. The CDR3 bases are TGTGCCAGCAGTTGGACAGGGGATAATTCACCCCTCCACTTT.

The chain couples TRBV6-5 to TRBJ1-2, with TRBD1 as a possible D gene (6 bases). Looked up from germline, CDR1 is MNHEY and CDR2 is SVGAGI. The length of the CDR3 is 14 residues. V was cut by 7 bases and J by 4 bases, with 16 bases left in between. As DNA, the CDR3 is TGTGCCAGCACCCGAGGGGAACAGGGCTATGGCTACACCTTC. This codes for CASTRGEQGYGYTF.

This chain joins TRBV19 and TRBJ1-2; 7 bases line up with TRBD1. Germline V gene data show CDR1 as LNHDA and CDR2 as SQIVND (reference sequence). V trimming: 9 bases; J trimming: 1 base; junction bases outside the gene matches: 8. The CDR3 extends over 14 amino acids. For the CDR3, the DNA is TGTGCCAGCGGGACAGCAGTCGTTAACTATGGCTACACCTTC. Protein: CASGTAVVNYGYTF.

This chain links TRBV10-1 with TRBJ2-1; TRBD2 matches at 11 bases. Unmatched junction bases numbered 7, after V lost 0 bases and J lost 9 bases. The CDR3 contains 16 residues. Germline V gives CDR1 WNHNN, CDR2 SYGVQD (reference sequence). The chain's CDR3 is CASSESGLAGGTEQFF. The CDR3 region has the DNA TGCGCCAGCAGTGAGTCGGGTCTAGCGGGAGGAACTGAGCAGTTCTTC.